This entry concerns a single TCR beta chain. The data were taken from a study of blood T cell repertoires in COVID-19. Study-level information: The United States, Italy and Spain provided the acute and convalescent COVID-19 samples. Sample material is recorded as cDNA or gDNA derived from T cells, B-cell-depleted T cells, or PBMCs.

Original processing methods: By means of reference gene primer amplification, nucleated cell counts were estimated. Repertoires were generated with immunoSEQ multiplex PCR, while TCRdb's copy carries only in-frame clones and drops some. For V, J and clone size, that table is used; D and trimming come from the DNA. The sample yields approximately 240,000 clones, 82% seen once. J lost 11 bases, V lost 1 base, and 4 bases had no gene match. This CDR3 contains 15 residues. Germline CDR1 and CDR2: LGHDT and YNNKEL (reference sequence). This sequence originates from a woman of 80 years or more with active or convalescent COVID-19. Input material: peripheral blood. The chain couples TRBV3-1 (or the pseudogene TRBV3-2) to TRBJ2-1; 14 bases are a match to TRBD2. The CDR3 loop reads CASSQGLAGGPQQFF. The CDR3, as DNA: TGTGCCAGCAGCCAAGGACTAGCGGGGGGGCCCCAGCAGTTCTTC.